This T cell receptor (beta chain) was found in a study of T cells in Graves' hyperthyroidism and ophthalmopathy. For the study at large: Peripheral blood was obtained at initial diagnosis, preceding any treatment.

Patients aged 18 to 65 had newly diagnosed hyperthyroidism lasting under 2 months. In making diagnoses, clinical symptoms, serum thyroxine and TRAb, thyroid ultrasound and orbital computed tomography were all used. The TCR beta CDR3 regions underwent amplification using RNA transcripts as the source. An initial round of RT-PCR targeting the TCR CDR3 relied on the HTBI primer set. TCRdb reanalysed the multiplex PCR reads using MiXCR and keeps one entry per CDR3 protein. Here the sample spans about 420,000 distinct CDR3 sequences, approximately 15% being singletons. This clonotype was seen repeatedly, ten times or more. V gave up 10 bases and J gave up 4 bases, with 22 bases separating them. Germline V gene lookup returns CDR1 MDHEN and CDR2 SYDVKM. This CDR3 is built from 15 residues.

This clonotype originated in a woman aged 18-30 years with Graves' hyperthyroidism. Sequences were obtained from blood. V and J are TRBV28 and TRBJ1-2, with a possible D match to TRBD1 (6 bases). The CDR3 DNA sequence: TGTGCCATCCGGTGGGGCAGGGGAATTTCCTATGGCTACACCTTC. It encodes CAIRWGRGISYGYTF.